What follows are 18 T cell receptor beta chains derived from one specimen sequenced in a study of blood T cell repertoires in COVID-19. The assay was immunoSEQ multiplex PCR, and TCRdb's table has in-frame clones only and misses some. The data hold about 270,000 clones, with around nine tenths observed a single time. Sequenced sample: PBMCs or T cells enriched from blood (not recorded which). These receptor sequences come from a woman between 18 and 30 years old who had recovered from COVID-19.

V usage is TRBV5-6 and J usage is TRBJ2-1; TRBD2 matches 9 bases. Germline loops: CDR1 SGHDT, CDR2 YYEEEE. The CDR3 covers 17 residues. J gave up 7 bases and V 3 bases, and 14 bases lay outside the gene matches. As DNA, the CDR3 is TGTGCCAGCAGCTCGAGGGCCAGCGGGGGGCCCCTGAATGAGCAGTTCTTC. This encodes CASSSRASGGPLNEQFF.

This sequence joins TRBV5-5 and TRBJ2-5, with 9 bases identical to TRBD2. CDR1 SGHKS and CDR2 YYEKEE come from the germline V gene (reference sequence). This CDR3 is built from 16 residues. The junction had 11 bases not matched to a gene; V was cut back by 3 bases and J by 5 bases. The CDR3 spells CASSWALAGPRETQYF. CDR3 DNA: TGTGCCAGCAGCTGGGCACTAGCGGGCCCCAGGGAGACCCAGTACTTC.

V and J are TRBV4-3 and TRBJ1-4, with TRBD1 identical over 11 bases. CDR3 length: 16 residues. Germline loops: CDR1 LGHNA, CDR2 YSLEER. V shed 1 base and J 6 bases; nucleotides not matched to a gene: 4. The CDR3, as DNA: TGCGCCAGCAGCCAAGTTGGGACAGGGGGAGATGAAAAACTGTTTTTT. This encodes CASSQVGTGGDEKLFF.

The chain recombines TRBV5-6 with TRBJ1-1, with D possibly being TRBD1 (6 bases). V dropped 4 bases and J dropped 0 bases, with 19 bases sitting between them. The CDR3 runs to 17 residues. Germline V gene sequence: CDR1 SGHDT, CDR2 YYEEEE. CDR3 loop: CASSPLNREKVNTEAFF. The CDR3 DNA sequence: TGTGCCAGCAGCCCGTTGAACAGGGAAAAAGTGAACACTGAAGCTTTCTTT.

This chain uses TRBV29-1 with TRBJ2-1; D remains unclear. Germline lookup yields CDR1 SQVTM and CDR2 ANQGSEA. The CDR3 is made up of 13 amino acids. Trimming took 1 base from V and 3 from J, leaving 7 bases between them. The CDR3 loop is CSVEGLNYNEQFF. Written as DNA, the CDR3 is TGCAGCGTTGAAGGACTGAACTACAATGAGCAGTTCTTC.

This sequence joins TRBV6-4 and TRBJ2-3; D uncertain. The CDR3 runs to 14 residues. V was cut by 0 bases and J by 1 base, with 5 bases left in between. Germline V gene lookup returns CDR1 MRHNA and CDR2 SNTAGT. DNA for the CDR3: TGTGCCAGCAGTGACTCTGCGGGCACAGATACGCAGTATTTT. Translation: CASSDSAGTDTQYF.

J is TRBJ2-1 and V is TRBV7-9; the match to TRBD1 covers 7 bases. CDR3 length: 13 residues. CDR1 and CDR2 from the germline V gene are SEHNR and FQNEAQ (reference sequence). Losses at the gene ends were 5 bases for V and 8 bases for J; bases not matched to a gene: 6. The CDR3 nucleotides are TGTGCCAGCAGCCCACAGGGGCGGGATGAGCAGTTCTTC. It encodes CASSPQGRDEQFF. Based on the CDR3 plus reference TRBV7-9 and TRBJ2-1, the full variable domain is DTGVSQNPRHKITKRGQNVTFRCDPISEHNRLYWYRQTLGQGPEFLTYFQNEAQLEKSRLLSDRFSAERPKGSFSTLEIQRTEQGDSAMYLCASSPQGRDEQFFGPGTRLTVL.

The chain joins TRBV2 to TRBJ1-1; TRBD1 aligns across 8 bases. Trimming at V came to 7 bases and at J to 6 bases, leaving 7 bases not matched to a gene. The germline CDR1 and CDR2 sequences are SNHLY and FYNNEI. The CDR3 contains 13 residues. CDR3 coding DNA: TGTGCCAGCACTCCCGAACAGGGGGCTGAAGCTTTCTTT. It encodes CASTPEQGAEAFF.

The chain combines TRBV11-3 with TRBJ2-2; D not resolved. Germline lookup yields CDR1 SGHNT and CDR2 YENEEA. The CDR3 runs 15 residues. With 2 bases removed from V and 2 bases from J, the gap between germline ends came to 9 bases. The CDR3 DNA is TGTGCCAGCAGCTTACGCCAGACTAACACCGGGGAGCTGTTTTTT. Translated, it gives CASSLRQTNTGELFF.

V usage is TRBV7-2 and J usage is TRBJ2-2; TRBD2 matches at 7 bases. The trim removed 1 base at V and 1 base at J, leaving 0 bases unmatched. In germline, CDR1 is SGHTA, CDR2 FQGNSA. The CDR3 extends over 15 amino acids. The CDR3 is CASSLERENTGELFF. The DNA of the CDR3 is TGTGCCAGCAGCTTAGAGCGGGAGAACACCGGGGAGCTGTTTTTT.

This clone came up a few times. The CDR3 DNA is TGTGCCACCAGCAGAGATCCCGACAGTGTGGAGACCCAGTACTTC. Translating it yields CATSRDPDSVETQYF. The chain uses TRBV15 and TRBJ2-5, with D maybe TRBD1 (5 bases). The CDR3 contains 15 residues. The germline V gene encodes CDR1 LNHNV and CDR2 YYDKDF (reference sequence). With 0 bases removed from V and 5 bases from J, the gap between germline ends came to 13 bases. The full variable domain, completed using reference TRBV15 and TRBJ2-5, is DAMVIQNPRYQVTQFGKPVTLSCSQTLNHNVMYWYQQKSSQAPKLLFHYYDKDFNNEADTPDNFQSRRPNTSFCFLDIRSPGLGDTAMYLCATSRDPDSVETQYFGPGTRLLVL.

The V gene is TRBV6-1, the J gene TRBJ1-2, with unresolved D. Germline CDR1 is MNHNS and CDR2 is SASEGT. The CDR3 runs to 12 residues. Trimming left V 3 bases short and J 6 bases short, with 8 bases between. CDR3 protein: CASSDSPNGYTF. The DNA of the CDR3 is TGTGCCAGCAGTGACAGTCCCAATGGCTACACCTTC.

The V gene is TRBV19, the J gene TRBJ2-1; TRBD2 aligns across 7 bases. The CDR3 contains 13 residues. Germline V lookup: CDR1 LNHDA, CDR2 SQIVND (reference sequence). V lost 11 bases and J lost 8; bases outside the gene matches: 12. The CDR3 nucleotides are TGTGCCCTTGGGACTACCATTTCGGATGAGCAGTTCTTC. Protein sequence: CALGTTISDEQFF.

This chain's CDR3 is CASKLNGYEQYF. In nucleotides, the CDR3 is TGTGCCAGCAAACTCAATGGCTACGAGCAGTACTTC. The chain employs TRBV28 and TRBJ2-7, with D unresolved. Germline CDR1 and CDR2: MDHEN and SYDVKM. This CDR3 spans 12 amino acids. V lost 7 bases, J lost 3 bases, and 10 bases lay in between.

The chain employs TRBV4-1 and TRBJ2-3; 8 bases line up with TRBD2. CDR1 MGHRA and CDR2 YSYEKL come from the germline V gene. The CDR3 runs to 17 residues. J was trimmed by 2 bases and V by 0 bases; bases with no gene match: 7. CDR3 bases: TGCGCCAGCAGCCAAGATCCTCCGGGGGGGGTCACAGATACGCAGTATTTT. It encodes CASSQDPPGGVTDTQYF.

The chain recombines TRBV28 with TRBJ1-1; TRBD1 might be the D (5 bases). The CDR3 contains 13 residues. From germline, CDR1 is MDHEN and CDR2 SYDVKM. Trimming pared 3 bases from V and 10 bases from J, leaving 15 bases between. The CDR3 DNA reads as TGTGCCAGCAGTTTGGCCCAGGGTTTGGGAGCTTTCTTT. Translating it yields CASSLAQGLGAFF.

This chain links TRBV28 with TRBJ2-1; D ambiguous. V was trimmed by 3 bases and J by 3 bases, leaving 12 bases between them. The V gene's germline CDR1 is MDHEN and CDR2 SYDVKM. This CDR3 region has 15 residues. Written as DNA, the CDR3 is TGTGCCAGCAGTTTCGACTTCAAAAACTACAATGAGCAGTTCTTC. Amino acids: CASSFDFKNYNEQFF. The full variable domain, completed using reference TRBV28 and TRBJ2-1, is DVKVTQSSRYLVKRTGEKVFLECVQDMDHENMFWYRQDPGLGLRLIYFSYDVKMKEKGDIPEGYSVSREKKERFSLILESASTNQTSMYLCASSFDFKNYNEQFFGPGTRLTVL.

The rearrangement links TRBV2 to TRBJ2-5; TRBD1 agrees at 7 bases. CDR3 size: 16 residues. The V gene's germline CDR1 is SNHLY and CDR2 FYNNEI. V lost 3 bases and J lost 2; bases outside the gene matches: 9. Here the CDR3 reads CASSDPTGSKQETQYF. The CDR3 nucleotides read TGTGCCAGCAGTGATCCGACAGGGTCCAAGCAAGAGACCCAGTACTTC.